This paragraph covers one T cell receptor beta chain sequence. What antigen it recognizes has not been identified. Base quality data are lacking; no much larger clone is found one base away. Library method: 5' RACE. The instrument was an Illumina HiSeq 2500. A second PCR of 7 to 11 cycles was performed with a sample-barcoded 5' primer and a J-beta primer mix. A template-switch 5' adaptor carrying 12 random nucleotides introduced a unique molecular identifier onto each TCR beta cDNA molecule. Each sample yielded at least 2.5 million CDR3-containing paired-end reads. All of the RNA was converted into first-strand cDNA using the Mint cDNA synthesis kit, with a TRBC-specific oligonucleotide serving as the primer. After uracil-DNA glycosylase treatment, a first 18-cycle PCR used universal primers M1SS and BC2_uni_R on all cDNA. In the original analysis: Normalization of each sample was performed by random selection of 1 million high-quality reads, each carrying a distinct molecular identifier. Reads with shared molecular identifiers were discarded instead of being binned into consensus sequences. MiTCR, with a Q25 quality threshold and the strictest error-elimination algorithm, was used for CDR3 identification, clonotype clustering and error correction. A nonparametric unseen species model using Euler transformation provided a lower-bound estimate of total TCR beta diversity. The public reads were run again by TCRdb, first through fastp at Q25 and then through MiXCR, and only productive beta chains were kept. Here each entry gathers all rows of one CDR3 protein and keeps the most common genes and DNA. None of the V and J calls come from the authors' own analysis; TCRdb made them. This sample has roughly 680,000 distinct CDR3 sequences in its table, and approximately 50% of those were observed once. Roughly 34% of the sample rests with the top ten.

This sample was included in a study of blood T cells in healthy people across ages (dated by TCRdb to between 2015 and 2017). Describing the broader study: In model experiments, template switching captured about one uniquely barcoded TCR beta cDNA molecule for every two T cells. Age-related changes in TCR beta repertoire diversity were measured in the study by deep sequencing normalized with unique cDNA molecular identifiers. Four age groups were formed from the donors: young (average approximately 15 years), middle-aged (just under 40), aged (under 70) and long-lived (approximately 80). Donors of different ages were randomly distributed across sequencing lanes to avoid experimental bias. Two additional independent replicas of 1 million unique cDNA reads from the same blood draw were analyzed for two donors (one aged 18 to 30 and one aged 80 or older). General findings and caveats noted by the study authors: Total diversity estimates from one million sequenced T cells were considered lower bounds and underestimates. Observed TCR beta diversity per million T cells fell roughly linearly with age, and a significant reduction was already apparent by age about 43. Because donor CMV infection status was unknown, age-related changes in expanded clonotypes were potentially confounded. Conclusive comparison of naive and antigen-experienced compartments was prevented by the profiling of bulk unsorted PBMCs. The long-lived group showed more naive CD4+ T cells, fewer expanded clones and increased TCR diversity than the aged group, suggesting age selection. Observed TCR beta diversity correlated strongly with the percentage of naive T cells measured by flow cytometry.

As encoded in the germline V gene, CDR1 is MNHEY while CDR2 is SVGEGT. The germline V and J ends show losses of 2 bases and 10 bases respectively, and no gene match explains 12 bases of the junction. Its CDR3 holds 16 amino acids, cysteine through phenylalanine. The only DNA kept is the CDR3, 48 bases in frame from the first base. The donors were around 39 Caucasian individuals from Russia, aged roughly 6 to 100 years, who were systemically healthy. Each donor gave ten milliliters of peripheral blood, drawn into EDTA-treated Vacutainer tubes. Ficoll-Paque density-gradient centrifugation was used to isolate PBMCs, with at least 7 million per sample. Trizol reagent was used to extract total RNA from PBMCs, with at least 5.5 micrograms per sample. The percentages of naive CD45RAhigh/CD27high T cells were determined by flow cytometry on a PBMC aliquot from every donor.

This sequence originates from a woman aged 60 to 75 in good health. Recombination linked TRBV6-2 or TRBV6-3 to TRBJ2-1, with 9 central nucleotides matching TRBD1. Sequenced: blood. CDR3 reads: CASSYVFGTGIYEQFF. In nucleotides, the sequence is TGTGCCAGCAGTTACGTCTTTGGGACAGGGATCTACGAGCAGTTCTTC.